Shown below are 16 T cell receptor beta chains from a single sample sequenced in a study of long-term antiretroviral therapy in people with HIV. This was the immunoSEQ v3.0 assay at survey level. This table comes from immunoSEQ multiplex PCR, and its TCRdb copy is limited to in-frame clones, with some not included. The sample holds about 20,000 clones, under 85% seen once. The sequencing used unsorted PBMCs, collected 2.5 years before starting antiretroviral therapy. These receptors all stem from a woman aged 45-65 years with HIV.

The chain couples TRBV7-8 to TRBJ2-1; tentative D call: TRBD2 (6 bases). V shed 0 bases and J shed 8 bases, with 14 bases lying between them. Germline CDR1 SGHVS, CDR2 FQNEAQ. This CDR3 contains 15 residues. CDR3 nucleotide sequence: TGTGCCAGCAGCTTAGCTTTTGAGGGAGGTCATGAGCAGTTCTTC. As protein: CASSLAFEGGHEQFF.

This clone appeared a single time. The chain joins TRBV5-1 to TRBJ2-7; D is unresolved. The CDR3 totals 12 residues. The ends were cut back, 5 bases at V and 2 bases at J, with 8 bases in the middle. Germline V lookup: CDR1 SGHRS, CDR2 YFSETQ. The CDR3 sequence is CASSFDTYEQYF. In DNA form, the CDR3 reads TGCGCCAGCAGTTTTGACACCTACGAGCAGTACTTC.

DNA of the CDR3: TGCGCCAGCAGCGAGAAGGACCCCTCACCGCAAGAGACCCAGTACTTC. It codes for CASSEKDPSPQETQYF. This sequence joins TRBV4-1 and TRBJ2-5; D unclear. Trimming left V 5 bases short and J 2 bases short, with 18 bases between. Germline V CDR1 and CDR2: MGHRA, YSYEKL. This CDR3 has 16 residues.

The chain is built from TRBV2 and TRBJ1-5; possibly TRBD1 for D (6 bases). CDR3 length equals 15 residues. In germline, CDR1 is SNHLY, CDR2 FYNNEI. Trimming shortened V by 3 bases and J by 6 bases, and 15 bases separated the two germline ends. CDR3 DNA: TGTGCCAGCAGTGAGCCGGGACATAGGGGTCAGCCCCAGCATTTT. Translating it yields CASSEPGHRGQPQHF. The full variable domain, its missing parts supplied by reference TRBV2 and TRBJ1-5, is EPEVTQTPSHQVTQMGQEVILRCVPISNHLYFYWYRQILGQKVEFLVSFYNNEISEKSEIFDDQFSVERPDGSNFTLKIRSTKLEDSAMYFCASSEPGHRGQPQHFGDGTRLSIL.

The CDR3 loop is CASRRTGEPYEQYF. DNA for the CDR3: TGTGCCAGCAGACGGACAGGGGAGCCCTACGAGCAGTACTTC. The V and J genes are TRBV6-5 and TRBJ2-7; 9 bases fit TRBD1. Unmatched junction bases numbered 5, after V lost 6 bases and J lost 2 bases. Germline CDR1 and CDR2: MNHEY and SVGAGI. The CDR3 runs 14 residues.

V usage is TRBV7-2 and J usage is TRBJ2-2, with D uncertain. V was pared by 5 bases and J by 2 bases, with 3 bases between. The length of the CDR3 is 12 residues. Germline CDR1 reads SGHTA; CDR2 reads FQGNSA. The CDR3 is CASSVNTGELFF. As DNA, the CDR3 is TGTGCCAGCAGCGTCAACACCGGGGAGCTGTTTTTT.

The chain couples TRBV5-3 to TRBJ1-2, with D unresolved. TRBV5-3 carries the ORF label, with uncertain function. Deletions cut 0 bases from V and 2 bases from J, with 5 bases between. The CDR3 is made up of 13 amino acids. The CDR3 reads CARSLEGNYGYTF. CDR3 in DNA: TGTGCCAGAAGCTTGGAAGGAAACTATGGCTACACCTTC.

The chain is built from TRBV19 and TRBJ2-1, with TRBD1 matching over 8 bases. V gave up 3 bases and J gave up 5 bases; unmatched junction bases: 3. Germline V gives CDR1 LNHDA, CDR2 SQIVND (reference sequence). CDR3 length: 14 residues. Here the CDR3 reads CASSIGQGHNEQFF. The CDR3 coding sequence is TGTGCCAGTAGTATCGGACAGGGACACAATGAGCAGTTCTTC.

This rearrangement joins TRBV2 to TRBJ2-2; D might be TRBD2 (6 bases). The germline V and J ends were trimmed by 6 bases and 8 bases, with 10 bases remaining between them. The CDR3 covers 12 residues. The germline gives CDR1 SNHLY, CDR2 FYNNEI. The CDR3, as DNA: TGTGCCAGCAGGGCTCTAGCGGGGGAGCTGTTTTTT. Translating it yields CASRALAGELFF.

V and J are TRBV6-6 and TRBJ1-5; 9 nucleotides agree with TRBD1. The CDR3 runs to 15 residues. Germline V CDR1 and CDR2: MNHNY, SVGAGI (reference sequence). V lost 4 bases and J lost 3; bases outside the gene matches: 4. In nucleotides, the CDR3 is TGTGCCAGCAGTTTTATACAGGGGGCCAATCAGCCCCAGCATTTT. It yields the protein CASSFIQGANQPQHF.

The sample holds one count of this clone. V is TRBV4-2 and J is TRBJ2-3, with no clear D. The V end lost 4 bases, the J end lost 0 bases, and 8 bases lay between the germline ends. The CDR3 loop spans 14 amino acids. Germline values: CDR1 LGHNA, CDR2 YNFKEQ. CDR3 DNA: TGTGCCAGCAGCCTACGTGCTAGCACAGATACGCAGTATTTT. This encodes CASSLRASTDTQYF.

The chain uses TRBV5-1 and TRBJ2-3, with TRBD1 matching over 8 bases. Trimming removed 0 bases from V and 2 bases from J; junction bases left unmatched: 2. The CDR3 runs 15 residues. The germline V gene encodes CDR1 SGHRS and CDR2 YFSETQ. The CDR3 DNA reads TGCGCCAGCAGCTTGGGACAGGGGACCACAGATACGCAGTATTTT. Protein: CASSLGQGTTDTQYF.

The CDR3 loop reads CASSLALGGAAQPQHF. The CDR3 DNA reads TGTGCCAGCAGCTTAGCGCTCGGAGGGGCGGCCCAGCCCCAGCATTTT. The chain couples TRBV7-8 to TRBJ1-5, with a tentative D call TRBD1 (5 bases). The CDR3 length is 16 residues. The germline V and J ends were trimmed by 0 bases and 7 bases, with 16 bases remaining between them. Per germline, CDR1 SGHVS and CDR2 FQNEAQ.

V usage is TRBV18 and J usage is TRBJ2-2; 8 bases line up with TRBD1. This CDR3 region has 14 residues. Unmatched junction bases numbered 3, after V lost 4 bases and J lost 5 bases. Per germline, CDR1 KGHSH and CDR2 LQKENI. Here the CDR3 reads CASSRQGRTGELFF. DNA for the CDR3: TGTGCCAGCTCACGACAGGGGAGGACCGGGGAGCTGTTTTTT.

V gene TRBV10-3 combines with J gene TRBJ2-3; a possible D gene is TRBD2 (7 bases). The CDR3 length is 15 residues. CDR1 and CDR2 from the germline V gene are ENHRY and SYGVKD. The ends were cut back, 9 bases at V and 4 bases at J, with 20 bases in the middle. CDR3: CAIWSGGEAADTQYF. In DNA form, the CDR3 reads TGTGCCATTTGGTCGGGGGGCGAAGCGGCAGATACGCAGTATTTT.

The rearrangement links TRBV18 to TRBJ2-3; 9 bases map to TRBD2. J was trimmed by 3 bases and V by 0 bases; bases with no gene match: 16. The CDR3 is made up of 20 amino acids. Per germline, CDR1 KGHSH and CDR2 LQKENI. CDR3 residues: CASSPPFGGGGDHRTDTQYF. The CDR3, as DNA: TGTGCCAGCTCACCACCGTTCGGTGGCGGGGGGGACCACAGAACAGATACGCAGTATTTT.